The clone carrying this T cell receptor beta chain was observed a few times. Its antigen is unknown. This entry belongs to a study of CD8 T cells in ankylosing spondylitis. Study findings and constraints: A number of the motif variants had already been described in reactive arthritis synovial fluid and blood.

The CDR3 extends over 16 amino acids. Germline V gene lookup returns CDR1 SNHLY and CDR2 FYNNEI. V was cut by 1 base and J by 6 bases, with 18 bases left in between. Quantitative 5'-RACE was performed with molecular barcodes, and it yielded the TCR beta libraries. TCRdb re-analysed the 5' RACE reads in MiXCR, keeping a single row per CDR3 protein. The sample has around 320,000 distinct CDR3 sequences, under 25% seen once; the top ten hold 3.5%. V is TRBV2 and J is TRBJ1-1, with a weak D call TRBD1 (6 bases). Source material: blood, either unsorted or a sorted T cell fraction (not recorded which). This receptor was identified in a female donor with ankylosing spondylitis or in good health (not recorded which). The CDR3 coding sequence is TGTGCCAGCAGTGAAGGGGACATAAATGTGGGTGCTGAAGCTTTCTTT. It codes for CASSEGDINVGAEAFF.